Listed below are T cell receptor beta chains from one sample, sequenced in a study of Ad26.COV2.S vaccination and SARS-CoV-2 variants. Some clones are missing from TCRdb's copy, which holds only in-frame ones; the method was immunoSEQ multiplex PCR. Here the sample spans about 400,000 clones, around 87% being singletons. Here the sequenced sample was peripheral blood, taken in a trial of Ad26.COV2.S vaccine versus placebo. Source of these receptors: a person aged 18-60 years who received the Ad26.COV2.S COVID-19 vaccine or a placebo. Each CDR3 is given with its conserved first and last residue. Fields, in order: V gene, J gene, D gene, clone size, CDR3 DNA, CDR3 protein. The D gene is left open where the match is weak. The size of a clone is reported for some rows only, either as once, few or many, or as a class for expanded clones.

TRBV7-8,TRBJ1-2,TRBD1,medium-sized,TGTGCCAGCAGCCCGAAGAAGGACAGGGTGGACTATGGCTACACCTTC,CASSPKKDRVDYGYTF
TRBV10-3,TRBJ1-3,.,.,TGTGCCACCGGGGTTGGAGAATGGTCTGGAAACACCATATATTTT,CATGVGEWSGNTIYF
TRBV19,TRBJ2-3,TRBD2,few,TGTGCCAGTAGTATTCAACTAGCGGAGGGCCCTAGCACAGATACGCAGTATTTT,CASSIQLAEGPSTDTQYF
TRBV10-2,TRBJ1-2,.,.,TGCGCCAGCAGTGAGTCGACTAGAGACTATGGCTACACCTTC,CASSESTRDYGYTF
TRBV5-5,TRBJ2-3,.,.,TGTGCCAGCAGCTTGGAGGCGCAGGGGCTTTGGACAGATACGCAGTATTTT,CASSLEAQGLWTDTQYF
TRBV11-2,TRBJ2-1,.,.,TGTGCCAGCAGCTCCTACAGGGCCTCCTCCTACAATGAGCAGTTCTTC,CASSSYRASSYNEQFF
TRBV30,TRBJ1-2,TRBD1,.,TGTGCCTGGAATGACAGGGGACCCAACTATGGCTACACCTTC,CAWNDRGPNYGYTF
TRBV7-8,TRBJ1-2,TRBD1,.,TGTGCCAGCAGCGTCGAGGGATTTCCAGGGACAGCCTATGGCTACACCTTC,CASSVEGFPGTAYGYTF
TRBV4-3,TRBJ1-2,TRBD1,.,TGCGCCAGCAGAAGGGACAGGGGGTTGTATGGCTACACCTTC,CASRRDRGLYGYTF
TRBV28,TRBJ2-7,.,.,TGTGCCAGCTCACAGGCCTACTACGAGCAGTACTTC,CASSQAYYEQYF
TRBV12-3/TRBV12-4,TRBJ1-2,.,.,TGTGCCAGCAGCTGGGGATTTAACTATGGCTACACCTTC,CASSWGFNYGYTF
TRBV12-3/TRBV12-4,TRBJ1-1,TRBD1,.,TGTGCCAGCACTTGGGACAGGAACACTGAAGCTTTCTTT,CASTWDRNTEAFF
TRBV4-3,TRBJ2-1,.,.,TGCGCCAGCAGCGGGGGGTGGGACTCCTACAATGAGCAGTTCTTC,CASSGGWDSYNEQFF
TRBV5-4,TRBJ2-7,.,.,TGTGCCAGCAGCTTGGGGCAGGTATTGAACGAGCAGTACTTC,CASSLGQVLNEQYF
TRBV6-6,TRBJ1-6,.,.,TGTGCCAGCAATTACGGGGGTTCACCCCTCCACTTT,CASNYGGSPLHF
TRBV5-4,TRBJ1-3,.,.,TGTGCCAGCAGCTTGGGTGGAAGGGGGGGAAACACCATATATTTT,CASSLGGRGGNTIYF
TRBV4-2,TRBJ1-4,TRBD1,.,TGTGCCAGCAGCCAATCAGCAGGGGGTAACAATGAAAAACTGTTTTTT,CASSQSAGGNNEKLFF
TRBV4-3,TRBJ2-2,.,.,TGCGCCAGCAGCCAAGGGGTTAGGACCGGGGAGCTGTTTTTT,CASSQGVRTGELFF
TRBV30,TRBJ2-7,.,.,TGTGCCTGGAGTGTCTTATTGGGGCACCGAACCTACGAGCAGTACTTC,CAWSVLLGHRTYEQYF
TRBV6-4,TRBJ2-3,.,.,TGTGCCAGCAGGGCCAGAGACCGTATCACAGATACGCAGTATTTT,CASRARDRITDTQYF
TRBV10-3,TRBJ1-1,TRBD1,once,TGTGCCATCAGTGAGCCTGGAGCTGGGGATACAGGGGAGGAAATGGTGAACACTGAAGCTTTCTTT,CAISEPGAGDTGEEMVNTEAFF
TRBV5-1,TRBJ2-3,TRBD1,.,TGCGCCAGCAGCTTCGGACAGGCTACCTCTCGTGCTAGCACAGATACGCAGTATTTT,CASSFGQATSRASTDTQYF
TRBV30,TRBJ1-1,.,.,TGTGCCTGGAGTTCCAGGGGAGCTGAAGCTTTCTTT,CAWSSRGAEAFF
TRBV6-5,TRBJ2-7,TRBD2,.,TGTGCCAGCAGCCCCACCGGACTAGCCGGGGACGAGCAGTACTTC,CASSPTGLAGDEQYF
TRBV11-3,TRBJ2-1,.,.,TGTGCCAGCAGCCCCACCCGGAGGAATGAGCAGTTCTTC,CASSPTRRNEQFF
TRBV12-3/TRBV12-4,TRBJ1-6,.,.,TGTGCCAGCAGTTTACTTGAGGATTCACCCCTCCACTTT,CASSLLEDSPLHF
TRBV2,TRBJ2-5,.,.,TGTGCCAGCAGTGAAGTCGGAAGGCGGACGGTGGAGACCCAGTACTTC,CASSEVGRRTVETQYF
TRBV19,TRBJ1-2,.,few,TGTGCCAGTACCGTAACCGGCCTTGGACCTGACTATGGCTACACCTTC,CASTVTGLGPDYGYTF
TRBV29-1,TRBJ2-1,TRBD1,.,TGCAGCGCTGGACAGGGGGCCTACAATGAGCAGTTCTTC,CSAGQGAYNEQFF
TRBV5-4,TRBJ2-3,.,.,TGTGCCAGCAGCTTGGCCACTGGACGCAGCACAGATACGCAGTATTTT,CASSLATGRSTDTQYF
TRBV7-9,TRBJ1-1,.,.,TGTGCCAGCAGCTTATTAGTGTCTGGGGGCACTGAAGCTTTCTTT,CASSLLVSGGTEAFF